Sequencing of this T cell receptor beta chain was carried out in a study of vaccination effects on CD4 cells after COVID-19. About this clone: Its antigen is unidentified.

The authors isolated CD4+ T cells after less than eleven days of culture. Two doses of either BNT162b2 or mRNA-1273 were given to each participant. Cultures had half their medium replaced with IL-2 medium on days 3 and 7. Germline V gene lookup returns CDR1 LNHNV and CDR2 YYDKDF (reference sequence). Losses at the gene ends were 1 base for V and 4 bases for J; bases not matched to a gene: 14. The length of the CDR3 is 18 residues. TCRdb's table, derived via immunoSEQ multiplex PCR, lists solely in-frame clones and lacks some. The data hold approximately 60,000 clones, with about 78% observed a single time. Study-level findings and limits: Clones of infection and vaccine origin contracted markedly late after vaccination.

The source was CD4+ T cells from PBMCs cultured without peptide, collected after COVID-19 vaccination. The chain employs TRBV15 and TRBJ2-7, with 9 bases identical to TRBD2. This sequence was found in a human donor who received a COVID-19 vaccine. The CDR3 DNA is TGTGCCACCAGCAGAGGATCAAGGGGTAGCGGGAGAGGTTACGAGCAGTACTTC. Amino acid sequence: CATSRGSRGSGRGYEQYF.